What follows are 18 T cell receptor beta chains derived from one specimen sequenced in a study of T cell responses to AZD1222 COVID-19 vaccine. The repertoire was sequenced with immunoSEQ multiplex PCR; TCRdb's copy has only in-frame clones and lacks some. Counted here are about 93,000 clones, 80% to 90% occurring once; the ten biggest clones make up 16%. Sample: peripheral blood, taken on day 0 of AZD1222 vaccination. These receptor sequences come from an adult in good health.

V and J are TRBV18 and TRBJ1-6, with unresolved D. From germline, CDR1 is KGHSH and CDR2 LQKENI. Between the trimmed V and J ends, which lost 2 bases and 14 bases, there was a span of 7 bases. This CDR3 has 11 amino acids. CDR3 coding DNA: TGTGCCAGCTCACCAGGGAGATCCCTCCACTTT. Its protein is CASSPGRSLHF.

This CDR3 is CASSRTGGTEAFF. The CDR3 DNA sequence: TGTGCCAGCAGCCGGACAGGGGGTACTGAAGCTTTCTTT. This chain joins TRBV3-1 (or the pseudogene TRBV3-2) and TRBJ1-1; 10 nucleotides line up with TRBD1. The CDR3 loop spans 13 amino acids. Germline V gene data show CDR1 as LGHDT and CDR2 as YNNKEL (reference sequence). V lost 4 bases, J lost 5 bases, and 1 base stayed unmatched.

The count of this clone is one. The chain joins TRBV19 to TRBJ1-1; D perhaps matches TRBD1 (5 bases). Germline CDR1 and CDR2: LNHDA and SQIVND (reference sequence). The CDR3 consists of 15 residues. Trimming removed 2 bases from V and 7 bases from J, with 17 bases in between. The CDR3: CASSISQANGNEAFF. The CDR3 coding sequence is TGTGCCAGTAGTATATCACAGGCAAACGGGAATGAAGCTTTCTTT.

The chain has TRBV25-1 and TRBJ2-7, with TRBD1 matching 7 bases. The CDR3 has 17 amino acids. The junction had 15 bases not matched to a gene; V was cut back by 4 bases and J by 3 bases. Per germline, CDR1 MGHDK and CDR2 SYGVNS. The CDR3 DNA reads TGTGCCAGCAGTGCCCAACTCGGGAAACAGGGGCACTACGAGCAGTACTTC. Translating it yields CASSAQLGKQGHYEQYF.

The chain joins TRBV27 to TRBJ2-1; D is uncertain. V lost 2 bases and J lost 4, with 6 bases in between. The germline CDR1 and CDR2 sequences are MNHEY and SMNVEV (reference sequence). The CDR3 runs 13 residues. The CDR3 region is CASSLTRYNEQFF. Here the CDR3 DNA reads TGTGCCAGCAGTTTAACTCGGTACAATGAGCAGTTCTTC.

The rearrangement uses TRBV9 and TRBJ1-6; D gene ambiguous. Per germline, CDR1 SGDLS and CDR2 YYNGEE. The germline V and J ends were trimmed by 4 bases and 7 bases, with 18 bases remaining between them. The length of the CDR3 is 16 residues. This CDR3 reads CASSPQGGRTNSPLHF. The CDR3 nucleotides are TGTGCCAGCAGCCCCCAAGGAGGGAGGACGAATTCACCCCTCCACTTT. Based on the CDR3 plus reference TRBV9 and TRBJ1-6, the full variable domain is DSGVTQTPKHLITATGQRVTLRCSPRSGDLSVYWYQQSLDQGLQFLIQYYNGEERAKGNILERFSAQQFPDLHSELNLSSLELGDSALYFCASSPQGGRTNSPLHFGNGTRLTVT.

The V gene is TRBV5-4, the J gene TRBJ2-3, with TRBD1 matching over 8 bases. This CDR3 has 15 residues. Germline V gives CDR1 SGHNT, CDR2 YYREEE (reference sequence). Losses at the gene ends were 5 bases for V and 0 bases for J; bases not matched to a gene: 5. In DNA form, the CDR3 reads TGTGCCAGCAGTCCCCAGGGGGCGAGCACAGATACGCAGTATTTT. Protein product: CASSPQGASTDTQYF. The complete variable domain, with remaining parts taken from reference TRBV5-4 and TRBJ2-3, reads ETGVTQSPTHLIKTRGQQVTLRCSSQSGHNTVSWYQQALGQGPQFIFQYYREEENGRGNFPPRFSGLQFPNYSSELNVNALELDDSALYLCASSPQGASTDTQYFGPGTRLTVL.

The CDR3 nucleotides read TGCGCCAGCAGCTTGGATGGGGCAGGTCGAGCTAACTATGGCTACACCTTC. Translation gives CASSLDGAGRANYGYTF. The chain joins TRBV5-1 to TRBJ1-2, with D possibly matching TRBD1 (5 bases). V gave up 0 bases and J gave up 0 bases, with 15 bases separating them. This CDR3 spans 17 amino acids. The germline gives CDR1 SGHRS, CDR2 YFSETQ.

As for this clone: This specimen includes other DNA sequences encoding the same CDR3. This chain joins TRBV6-5 and TRBJ2-3; D is perhaps TRBD2 (6 bases). CDR1 MNHEY and CDR2 SVGAGI come from the germline V gene. Between the trimmed V and J ends, which lost 0 bases and 2 bases, there was a span of 9 bases. This CDR3 has 15 residues. The CDR3 nucleotides are TGTGCCAGCAGTTACTCGAGCGGGTACACAGATACGCAGTATTTT. Protein sequence: CASSYSSGYTDTQYF.

The CDR3, as DNA: TGTGCCAGCAGCTTGGCCGGTGCAGCCAGTAATGAAAAACTGTTTTTT. It is translated as CASSLAGAASNEKLFF. This chain connects TRBV5-6 to TRBJ1-4; D unresolved. CDR1 and CDR2 (germline): SGHDT, YYEEEE. V dropped 0 bases and J dropped 4 bases, with 13 bases sitting between them. The CDR3 length is 16 residues.

The chain employs TRBV2 and TRBJ1-5; TRBD1 agrees at 7 bases. The CDR3 is 16 residues long. The V gene end was trimmed by 6 bases and the J gene end by 6 bases; junction bases not matched to a gene: 14. In germline, CDR1 is SNHLY, CDR2 FYNNEI. CDR3 nucleotides: TGTGCCAGCAGACAGGTGCTTGGACAGGATGGTCAGCCCCAGCATTTT. Translating gives CASRQVLGQDGQPQHF.

V gene TRBV7-9 combines with J gene TRBJ2-4, with 7 bases that match TRBD1. CDR1 and CDR2 from the germline V gene are SEHNR and FQNEAQ (reference sequence). The CDR3 totals 17 residues. Trimming removed 7 bases from V and 3 bases from J; junction bases left unmatched: 15. CDR3 region: CASTQLRGGGGKNIQYF. CDR3 nucleotide sequence: TGTGCCAGCACCCAGCTGCGAGGGGGCGGAGGCAAAAACATTCAGTACTTC.

The V call is TRBV19, the J call TRBJ2-2; D is possibly TRBD2 (6 bases). V was shortened by 3 bases and J by 4 bases, with 21 bases between the two germline ends. The CDR3 contains 18 residues. Germline CDR1 and CDR2: LNHDA and SQIVND (reference sequence). The CDR3 protein is CASSIQASDEGFTGELFF. The CDR3 DNA reads as TGTGCCAGTAGTATCCAAGCTAGCGACGAGGGGTTCACCGGGGAGCTGTTTTTT.

The rearrangement links TRBV7-9 to TRBJ1-6, with a weak D call TRBD1 (5 bases). This CDR3 has 16 amino acids. Germline lookup yields CDR1 SEHNR and CDR2 FQNEAQ (reference sequence). V was pared by 3 bases and J by 7 bases, with 16 bases between. The CDR3 protein is CASSFKADTMNSPLHF. The DNA for the CDR3 is TGTGCCAGCAGCTTCAAAGCGGACACGATGAATTCACCCCTCCACTTT.

The genes are TRBV9 and TRBJ1-2, with no clear D. V lost 4 bases and J 1 base, leaving 8 bases between the germline ends. The CDR3 runs to 13 residues. The V gene's germline CDR1 is SGDLS and CDR2 YYNGEE. The CDR3 is CASSPNHNYGYTF. CDR3 sequence (DNA): TGTGCCAGCAGCCCGAATCATAACTATGGCTACACCTTC.

V gene TRBV10-3 combines with J gene TRBJ1-2, with 8 positions matching TRBD1. Germline assignment: CDR1 ENHRY and CDR2 SYGVKD. This CDR3 comprises 14 residues. Trimming took 2 bases from V and 5 from J; bases not matched to a gene: 4. The chain's CDR3 is CAISEDRGRYGYTF. CDR3 DNA: TGTGCCATCAGTGAGGACAGGGGCCGTTATGGCTACACCTTC.

The chain carries TRBV28 and TRBJ1-2; D gene ambiguous. This CDR3 is built from 12 residues. Germline CDR1 and CDR2: MDHEN and SYDVKM. V lost 6 bases to trimming and J lost 1 base, with 6 bases between them. The CDR3 region is CASRNLNYGYTF. The CDR3 bases are TGTGCCAGCAGGAACCTTAACTATGGCTACACCTTC.

This clone occurred many times. This CDR3 reads CASSLTLSGSSYEQYF. CDR3 in DNA: TGTGCCAGCAGTCTAACCCTTAGCGGGAGCTCCTACGAGCAGTACTTC. The V and J genes are TRBV2 and TRBJ2-7; 9 bases line up with TRBD2. CDR1 and CDR2 from the germline V gene are SNHLY and FYNNEI. The V and J ends lost 5 bases and 0 bases, in that order; junction bases with no gene match: 8. The CDR3 is made up of 16 amino acids.